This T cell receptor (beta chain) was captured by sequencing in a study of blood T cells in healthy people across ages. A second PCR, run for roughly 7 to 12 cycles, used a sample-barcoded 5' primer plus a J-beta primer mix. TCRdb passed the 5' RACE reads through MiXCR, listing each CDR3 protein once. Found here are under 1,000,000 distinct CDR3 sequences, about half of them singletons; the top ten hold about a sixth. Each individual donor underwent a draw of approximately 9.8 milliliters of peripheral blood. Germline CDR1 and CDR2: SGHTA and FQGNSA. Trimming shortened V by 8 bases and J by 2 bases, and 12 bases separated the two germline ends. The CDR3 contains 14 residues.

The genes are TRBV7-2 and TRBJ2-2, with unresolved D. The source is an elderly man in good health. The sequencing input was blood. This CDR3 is CASHPGSNTGELFF. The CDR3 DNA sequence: TGTGCCAGCCACCCCGGAAGTAACACCGGGGAGCTGTTTTTT.